One and the same sample provided the 28 T cell receptor beta chains below, sequenced in a study of blood T cells in healthy people across ages. Using a J-beta primer mix together with a sample-barcoded 5' primer, a second PCR was run for about 6 to 11 cycles. Each CDR3 protein is one row after TCRdb ran MiXCR on the 5' RACE reads. This sample has around 1,900,000 distinct CDR3 sequences, with 35% to 50% found just once. Sequencing input: blood. Receptors were obtained from a human donor in good health.

This chain links TRBV7-2 with TRBJ2-4; D possibly corresponds to TRBD1 (7 bases). Between the trimmed V and J ends, which lost 5 bases and 6 bases, there was a span of 14 bases. There are 14 residues in the CDR3. Per the germline V gene, CDR1 is SGHTA and CDR2 is FQGNSA. CDR3 coding DNA: TGTGCCAGCAGCGGACGACAGGGAGGAAACATTCAGTACTTC. It is translated as CASSGRQGGNIQYF.

The chain uses TRBV11-3 and TRBJ1-4; D remains unclear. The CDR3 covers 14 residues. Germline values: CDR1 SGHNT, CDR2 YENEEA. Trimming took off 2 bases at V and 5 bases at J, with 9 bases between the two ends. The CDR3 sequence is CASSLSRANEKLFF. CDR3 nucleotides: TGTGCCAGCAGCTTATCACGGGCAAATGAAAAACTGTTTTTT.

The rearrangement uses TRBV29-1 and TRBJ2-7; D is uncertain. Trimming shortened V by 0 bases and J by 5 bases, and 11 bases separated the two germline ends. The V gene's germline CDR1 is SQVTM and CDR2 ANQGSEA. This CDR3 comprises 13 residues. CDR3 bases: TGCAGCGTTGAAGATCCAGTACGCGACGAGCAGTACTTC. It encodes CSVEDPVRDEQYF.

J is TRBJ2-7 and V is TRBV7-2; a possible D gene is TRBD2 (6 bases). This CDR3 region has 15 residues. With 5 bases removed from V and 2 bases from J, the gap between germline ends came to 16 bases. Looked up from germline, CDR1 is SGHTA and CDR2 is FQGNSA. The CDR3 DNA reads TGTGCCAGCAGCCGCCCCGGGACTGCCGCCTACGAGCAGTACTTC. Protein: CASSRPGTAAYEQYF.

The gene calls are TRBV11-1 and TRBJ1-2; the match to TRBD1 covers 7 bases. Per the germline V gene, CDR1 is SGHAT and CDR2 is FQDESV (reference sequence). CDR3 length equals 15 residues. V lost 5 bases to trimming and J lost 3 bases; unmatched junction nucleotides: 9. CDR3 sequence (DNA): TGTGCCAGCAGCCCTGGGAGGCAGGGGGACTATGGCTACACCTTC. Translation gives CASSPGRQGDYGYTF. Using reference TRBV11-1 and TRBJ1-2 for the parts outside the CDR3, the full variable domain is EAEVAQSPRYKITEKSQAVAFWCDPISGHATLYWYRQILGQGPELLVQFQDESVVDDSQLPKDRFSAERLKGVDSTLKIQPAELGDSAMYLCASSPGRQGDYGYTFGSGTRLTVV.

This clonotype was observed a single time. The rearrangement links TRBV5-1 to TRBJ2-1; 8 bases are a match to TRBD2. V gave up 0 bases and J gave up 7 bases; unmatched junction bases: 9. This CDR3 region has 16 residues. CDR1 is SGHRS, CDR2 YFSETQ, per germline. The CDR3 loop reads CASSLATGGRMNEQFF. In nucleotides, the CDR3 is TGCGCCAGCAGCTTGGCTACGGGGGGGCGGATGAATGAGCAGTTCTTC.

V gene TRBV6-8 combines with J gene TRBJ2-5; D is ambiguous. CDR1 is MNHGY and CDR2 is SAAAGT in the germline V gene. Trimming cost V 0 bases and J 5 bases, with 22 bases left between them. CDR3 length: 18 residues. In DNA, the CDR3 is TGTGCCAGCAGTTACTCGAGGATAGGCAGGACGATCGGGGAGACCCAGTACTTC. Its translation: CASSYSRIGRTIGETQYF.

The chain is built from TRBV10-3 and TRBJ2-1; TRBD2 might be the D (5 bases). The CDR3 is 18 residues long. CDR1 and CDR2 from the germline V gene are ENHRY and SYGVKD. Trimming removed 4 bases from V and 0 bases from J, with 19 bases in between. CDR3 nucleotides: TGTGCCATCAGTGGGAGCCAAGGACTTCCAAGCTCCTACAATGAGCAGTTCTTC. It codes for CAISGSQGLPSSYNEQFF.

J is TRBJ2-3 and V is TRBV28, with D perhaps matching TRBD1 or TRBD2 (6 bases each). The V gene lost 3 bases and the J gene lost 3 bases, with 13 bases spanning the gap. CDR3 length: 15 residues. Germline CDR1 reads MDHEN; CDR2 reads SYDVKM. The CDR3 region is CASSFMTGATDTQYF. The CDR3 bases are TGTGCCAGCAGTTTTATGACGGGGGCAACAGATACGCAGTATTTT.

In its sample, this clonotype was seen a few times. This chain uses TRBV20-1 with TRBJ2-7; 10 bases are a match to TRBD1. Germline CDR1 reads DFQATT; CDR2 reads SNEGSKA (reference sequence). This CDR3 has 13 residues. With 3 bases clipped from V and 3 bases from J, the junction kept 2 bases outside the gene matches. Here the CDR3 DNA reads TGCAGTGCTAGGGACAGGGGGGACTACGAGCAGTACTTC. Its protein product is CSARDRGDYEQYF.

The chain employs TRBV9 and TRBJ1-1; D is unresolved. The V gene lost 0 bases and the J gene lost 5 bases, with 5 bases spanning the gap. The CDR3 runs to 12 residues. Germline CDR1 is SGDLS and CDR2 is YYNGEE. The CDR3 DNA sequence: TGTGCCAGCAGCGTAGGTGAAACTGAAGCTTTCTTT. It is translated as CASSVGETEAFF.

V and J are TRBV7-2 and TRBJ2-4, with D unresolved. CDR3 size: 14 residues. The V and J ends lost 7 bases and 0 bases respectively, with 10 bases between them. In germline, CDR1 is SGHTA, CDR2 FQGNSA. CDR3 in amino acids: CASNSALAKNIQYF. In nucleotides, the CDR3 is TGTGCCAGCAACTCCGCCCTAGCCAAAAACATTCAGTACTTC.

In this sample, this clonotype turned up a few times. The gene calls are TRBV2 and TRBJ2-5; D gene unclear. With 5 bases removed from V and 11 bases from J, the gap between germline ends came to 15 bases. From germline, CDR1 is SNHLY and CDR2 FYNNEI. The CDR3 sequence is 12 residues long. CDR3 coding DNA: TGTGCCAGCAGTTCCTCCCACAGTGAGCAGTACTTC. Translation gives CASSSSHSEQYF.

As DNA, the CDR3 is TGTGCCAGCAGTTACTCGAGAAGCGGCCGAGACGAGCAGTACTTC. Residues: CASSYSRSGRDEQYF. The chain is built from TRBV6-2 or TRBV6-3 and TRBJ2-7; maybe TRBD2 (5 bases). Trimming took 0 bases from V and 5 from J, leaving 14 bases between them. This CDR3 is built from 15 residues. Germline CDR1 MNHEY, CDR2 SVGEGT.

This clonotype appeared a few times. The chain has TRBV7-2 and TRBJ1-6; 11 nucleotides align to TRBD1. Trimming removed 6 bases from V and 3 bases from J; junction bases left unmatched: 4. CDR1 SGHTA and CDR2 FQGNSA come from the germline V gene. The CDR3 sequence is 16 residues long. CDR3 region: CASSRTGGFYNSPLHF. CDR3 in DNA: TGTGCCAGCAGTCGGACAGGGGGCTTCTATAATTCACCCCTCCACTTT.

V and J are TRBV7-2 and TRBJ2-1; no definite D call. Germline loops: CDR1 SGHTA, CDR2 FQGNSA. Deletions cut 1 base from V and 4 bases from J, with 11 bases between. There are 15 residues in the CDR3. The CDR3 loop reads CASSLGRQAYNEQFF. CDR3 sequence (DNA): TGTGCCAGCAGCTTAGGCCGACAAGCTTACAATGAGCAGTTCTTC.

The J gene is TRBJ1-2, the V gene TRBV28, with unresolved D. Germline V CDR1 and CDR2: MDHEN, SYDVKM. V gave up 2 bases and J gave up 4 bases, with 8 bases separating them. CDR3 length equals 13 residues. The CDR3 coding sequence is TGTGCCAGCAGTTTACCTAGAGGCTATGGCTACACCTTC. Translation: CASSLPRGYGYTF.

The chain is built from TRBV4-2 and TRBJ2-7; D is ambiguous. Germline CDR1 reads LGHNA; CDR2 reads YNFKEQ. CDR3 length equals 15 residues. Trimming stripped 2 bases from V and 2 bases from J, with 13 bases between. The CDR3 nucleotides read TGTGCCAGCAGCCAAATGACAAGTTACGCCTACGAGCAGTACTTC. It translates to CASSQMTSYAYEQYF.

The genes are TRBV4-3 and TRBJ1-1; D gene unclear. Looked up from germline, CDR1 is LGHNA and CDR2 is YSLEER. The CDR3 has 14 residues. V was clipped by 1 base and J by 3 bases, with 9 bases between them. For the CDR3, the DNA is TGCGCCAGCAGCCAAGGGGGTGGGGACACTGAAGCTTTCTTT. Translated: CASSQGGGDTEAFF.

In this sample, this clonotype turned up a few times. The V gene is TRBV28, the J gene TRBJ2-5; D uncertain. Germline CDR1 MDHEN, CDR2 SYDVKM. The V end lost 2 bases, the J end lost 2 bases, and 6 bases lay between the germline ends. The CDR3 loop spans 13 amino acids. The CDR3 nucleotides are TGTGCCAGCAGTTTAGCCTGGCAAGAGACCCAGTACTTC. Translated, it gives CASSLAWQETQYF.

The V gene is TRBV24-1, the J gene TRBJ1-2, with 7 bases matching TRBD1. CDR3 length: 14 amino acids. CDR1 is KGHDR and CDR2 is SFDVKD in the germline V gene. Unmatched junction bases numbered 9, after V lost 6 bases and J lost 6 bases. CDR3 in DNA: TGTGCCACCAGTAAGAGGGGGCTAACCCATGGCTACACCTTC. Its translation is CATSKRGLTHGYTF.

The V gene is TRBV11-2, the J gene TRBJ2-3; 7 bases are a match to TRBD2. This CDR3 region has 16 residues. V shed 3 bases, J shed 3 bases, and the junction held 9 bases outside the gene matches. The germline V gene encodes CDR1 SGHAT and CDR2 FQNNGV. The DNA of the CDR3 is TGTGCCAGCAGCTTCATGGGGAGGGGTGGTACAGATACGCAGTATTTT. It yields the protein CASSFMGRGGTDTQYF.

The CDR3 region is CASSQEGAIYNEQFF. The CDR3 region has the DNA TGCGCCAGCAGCCAAGAGGGGGCCATCTACAATGAGCAGTTCTTC. The V gene is TRBV4-1, the J gene TRBJ2-1, with D perhaps matching TRBD1 (6 bases). Germline V gene lookup returns CDR1 MGHRA and CDR2 YSYEKL. The germline V and J ends were trimmed by 0 bases and 3 bases, with 9 bases remaining between them. The CDR3 runs 15 residues.

The chain employs TRBV9 and TRBJ2-1, with D possibly being TRBD1 or TRBD2 (5 bases each). The germline V and J ends were trimmed by 0 bases and 5 bases, with 12 bases remaining between them. The germline CDR1 and CDR2 sequences are SGDLS and YYNGEE. This CDR3 spans 15 amino acids. CDR3 sequence (DNA): TGTGCCAGCAGCGTAGGGGGGTCCCTCCACAATGAGCAGTTCTTC. Translated: CASSVGGSLHNEQFF.

The chain carries TRBV20-1 and TRBJ2-5; 12 bases are a match to TRBD2. The V and J ends lost 6 bases and 0 bases, in that order; junction bases with no gene match: 14. CDR3 length: 18 residues. Per germline, CDR1 DFQATT and CDR2 SNEGSKA (reference sequence). The CDR3 loop is CSARPWTSGERDQETQYF. CDR3 coding DNA: TGCAGTGCCCGCCCCTGGACTAGCGGGGAACGAGACCAAGAGACCCAGTACTTC.

This chain joins TRBV10-2 and TRBJ2-3, with D unresolved. The CDR3 totals 10 residues. The V gene's germline CDR1 is WSHSY and CDR2 SAAADI. Trimming took 7 bases from V and 5 from J, leaving 4 bases between them. CDR3 loop: CASKLDTQYF. In DNA, the CDR3 is TGCGCCAGCAAACTAGATACGCAGTATTTT.

This clonotype came up a few times. The chain uses TRBV29-1 and TRBJ2-3, with TRBD2 matching over 7 bases. The V gene end was trimmed by 4 bases and the J gene end by 2 bases; junction bases not matched to a gene: 9. CDR3 length equals 15 residues. Germline values: CDR1 SQVTM, CDR2 ANQGSEA. The CDR3 spells CSVVPTSDITDTQYF. The CDR3 DNA reads TGCAGCGTTGTTCCTACTAGCGATATCACAGATACGCAGTATTTT.

The chain is built from TRBV5-1 and TRBJ2-3; D is undetermined. The CDR3 sequence is 14 residues long. The V gene lost 5 bases and the J gene lost 0 bases, with 10 bases spanning the gap. Per the germline V gene, CDR1 is SGHRS and CDR2 is YFSETQ. CDR3 protein: CASRSPVSTDTQYF. The CDR3 DNA is TGCGCCAGCAGGTCCCCGGTCAGCACAGATACGCAGTATTTT.